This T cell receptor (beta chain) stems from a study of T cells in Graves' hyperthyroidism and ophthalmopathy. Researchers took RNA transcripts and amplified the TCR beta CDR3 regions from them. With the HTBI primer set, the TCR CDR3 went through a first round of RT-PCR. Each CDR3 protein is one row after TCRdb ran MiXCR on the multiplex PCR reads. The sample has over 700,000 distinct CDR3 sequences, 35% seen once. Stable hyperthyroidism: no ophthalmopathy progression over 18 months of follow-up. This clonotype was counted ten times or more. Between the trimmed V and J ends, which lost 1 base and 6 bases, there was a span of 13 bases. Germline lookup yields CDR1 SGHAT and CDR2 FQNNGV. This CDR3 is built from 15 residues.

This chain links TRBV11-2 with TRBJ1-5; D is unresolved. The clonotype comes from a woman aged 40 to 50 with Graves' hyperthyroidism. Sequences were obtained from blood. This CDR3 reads CASSLAVTDGQPQHF. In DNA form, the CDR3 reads TGTGCCAGCAGCTTAGCCGTCACGGACGGTCAGCCCCAGCATTTT.